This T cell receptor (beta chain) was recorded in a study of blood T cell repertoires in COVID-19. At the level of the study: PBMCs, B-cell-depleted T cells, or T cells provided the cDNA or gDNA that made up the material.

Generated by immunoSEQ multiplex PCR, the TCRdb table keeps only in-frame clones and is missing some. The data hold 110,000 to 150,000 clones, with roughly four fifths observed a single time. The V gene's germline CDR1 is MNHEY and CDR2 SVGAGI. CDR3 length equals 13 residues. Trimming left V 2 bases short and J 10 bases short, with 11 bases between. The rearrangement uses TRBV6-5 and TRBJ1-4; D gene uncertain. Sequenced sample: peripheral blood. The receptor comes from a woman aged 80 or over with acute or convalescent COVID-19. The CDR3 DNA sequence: TGTGCCAGCAGTTACGCCTCCGGAGGAAAACTGTTTTTT. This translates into CASSYASGGKLFF.